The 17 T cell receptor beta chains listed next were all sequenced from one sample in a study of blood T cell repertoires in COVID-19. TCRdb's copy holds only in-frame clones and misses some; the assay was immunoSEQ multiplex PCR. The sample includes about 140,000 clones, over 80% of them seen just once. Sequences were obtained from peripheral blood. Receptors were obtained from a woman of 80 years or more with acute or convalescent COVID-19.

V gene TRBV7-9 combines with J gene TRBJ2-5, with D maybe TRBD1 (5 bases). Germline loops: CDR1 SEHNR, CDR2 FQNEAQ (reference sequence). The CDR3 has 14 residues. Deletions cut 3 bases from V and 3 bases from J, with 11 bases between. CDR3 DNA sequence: TGTGCCAGCAGCTTTTCCAGGGTGGAAGAGACCCAGTACTTC. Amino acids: CASSFSRVEETQYF. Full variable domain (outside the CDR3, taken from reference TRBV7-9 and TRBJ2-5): DTGVSQNPRHKITKRGQNVTFRCDPISEHNRLYWYRQTLGQGPEFLTYFQNEAQLEKSRLLSDRFSAERPKGSFSTLEIQRTEQGDSAMYLCASSFSRVEETQYFGPGTRLLVL.

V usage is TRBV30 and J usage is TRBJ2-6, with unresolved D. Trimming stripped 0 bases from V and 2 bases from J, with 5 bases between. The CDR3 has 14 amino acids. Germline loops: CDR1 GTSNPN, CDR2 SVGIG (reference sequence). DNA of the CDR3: TGTGCCTGGAGTGTGACAACTGGGGCCAACGTCCTGACTTTC. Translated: CAWSVTTGANVLTF.

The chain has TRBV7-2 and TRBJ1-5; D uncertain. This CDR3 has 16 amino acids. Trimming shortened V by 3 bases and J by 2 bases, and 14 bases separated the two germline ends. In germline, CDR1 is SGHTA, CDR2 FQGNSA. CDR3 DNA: TGTGCCAGCAGCTTGTCGGGATCGTTGGGCAATCAGCCCCAGCATTTT. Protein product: CASSLSGSLGNQPQHF. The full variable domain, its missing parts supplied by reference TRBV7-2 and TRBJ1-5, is GAGVSQSPSNKVTEKGKDVELRCDPISGHTALYWYRQSLGQGLEFLIYFQGNSAPDKSGLPSDRFSAERTGGSVSTLTIQRTQQEDSAVYLCASSLSGSLGNQPQHFGDGTRLSIL.

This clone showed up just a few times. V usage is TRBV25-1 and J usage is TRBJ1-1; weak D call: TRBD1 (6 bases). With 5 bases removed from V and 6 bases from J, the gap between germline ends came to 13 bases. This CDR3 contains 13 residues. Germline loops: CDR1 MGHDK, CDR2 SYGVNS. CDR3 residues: CASSRGGTAEAFF. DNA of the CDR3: TGTGCCAGCAGTAGAGGGGGAACAGCTGAAGCTTTCTTT.

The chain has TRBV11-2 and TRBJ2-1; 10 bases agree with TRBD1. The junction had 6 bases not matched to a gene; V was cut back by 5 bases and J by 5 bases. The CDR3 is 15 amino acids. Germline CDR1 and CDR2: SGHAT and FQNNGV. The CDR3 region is CASSRGQGPNNEQFF. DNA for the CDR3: TGTGCCAGCAGCCGGGGACAGGGGCCTAACAATGAGCAGTTCTTC.

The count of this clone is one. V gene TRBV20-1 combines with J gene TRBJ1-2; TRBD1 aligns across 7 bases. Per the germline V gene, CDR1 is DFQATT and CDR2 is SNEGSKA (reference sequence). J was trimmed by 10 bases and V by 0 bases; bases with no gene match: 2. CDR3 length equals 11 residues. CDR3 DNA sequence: TGCAGTGCTAGAGATGGGACAGACTACACCTTC. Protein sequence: CSARDGTDYTF.

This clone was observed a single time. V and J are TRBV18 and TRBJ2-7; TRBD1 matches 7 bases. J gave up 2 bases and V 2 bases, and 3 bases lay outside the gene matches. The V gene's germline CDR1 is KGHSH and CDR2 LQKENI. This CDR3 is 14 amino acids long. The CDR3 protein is CASSPNRGAYEQYF. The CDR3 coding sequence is TGTGCCAGCTCACCAAACAGGGGTGCCTACGAGCAGTACTTC.

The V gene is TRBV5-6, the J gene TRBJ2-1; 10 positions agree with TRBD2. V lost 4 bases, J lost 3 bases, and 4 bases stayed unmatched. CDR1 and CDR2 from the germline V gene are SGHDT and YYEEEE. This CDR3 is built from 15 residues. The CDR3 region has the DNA TGTGCCAGCAGCCCAGCGGGGGGGTACTACAATGAGCAGTTCTTC. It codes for CASSPAGGYYNEQFF.

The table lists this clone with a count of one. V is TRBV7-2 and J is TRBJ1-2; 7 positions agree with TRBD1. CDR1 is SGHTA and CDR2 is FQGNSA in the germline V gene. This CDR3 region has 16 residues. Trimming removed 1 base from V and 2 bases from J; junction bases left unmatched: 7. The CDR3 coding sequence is TGTGCCAGCAGCTTAGATCCTTGGACAGGCAACTATGGCTACACCTTC. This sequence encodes CASSLDPWTGNYGYTF.

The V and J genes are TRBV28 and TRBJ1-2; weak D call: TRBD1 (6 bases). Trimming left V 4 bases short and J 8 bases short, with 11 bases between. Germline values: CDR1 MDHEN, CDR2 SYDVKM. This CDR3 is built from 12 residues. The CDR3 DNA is TGTGCCAGCAGTTCACAGGGACGGGGCTACACCTTC. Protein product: CASSSQGRGYTF.

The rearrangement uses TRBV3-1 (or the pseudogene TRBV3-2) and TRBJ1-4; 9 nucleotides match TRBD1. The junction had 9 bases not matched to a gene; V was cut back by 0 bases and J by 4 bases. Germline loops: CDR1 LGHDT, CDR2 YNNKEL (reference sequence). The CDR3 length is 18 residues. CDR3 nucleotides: TGTGCCAGCAGCCAAGATAGGGACAGGGAGGCGAATAATGAAAAACTGTTTTTT. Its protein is CASSQDRDREANNEKLFF.

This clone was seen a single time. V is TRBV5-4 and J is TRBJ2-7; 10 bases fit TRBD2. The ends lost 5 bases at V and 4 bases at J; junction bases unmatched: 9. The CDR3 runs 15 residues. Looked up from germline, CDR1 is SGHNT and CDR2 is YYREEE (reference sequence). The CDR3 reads CASSPGGLAQYEQYF. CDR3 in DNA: TGTGCCAGCAGTCCGGGGGGACTAGCGCAATACGAGCAGTACTTC.

CDR3 region: CASSQGQGDYNEQFF. The CDR3 nucleotides read TGTGCCAGCAGCCAGGGACAGGGGGATTACAATGAGCAGTTCTTC. The chain combines TRBV2 with TRBJ2-1; 11 nucleotides match TRBD1. The CDR3 length is 15 residues. Germline loops: CDR1 SNHLY, CDR2 FYNNEI. The V gene end was trimmed by 6 bases and the J gene end by 4 bases; junction bases not matched to a gene: 5.

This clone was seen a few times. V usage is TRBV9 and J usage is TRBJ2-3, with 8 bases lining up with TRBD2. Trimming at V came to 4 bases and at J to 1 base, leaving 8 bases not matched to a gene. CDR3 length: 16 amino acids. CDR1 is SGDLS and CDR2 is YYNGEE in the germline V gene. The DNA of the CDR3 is TGTGCCAGCAGCACCGGGGGGGTCCGGGGCACAGATACGCAGTATTTT. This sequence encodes CASSTGGVRGTDTQYF.

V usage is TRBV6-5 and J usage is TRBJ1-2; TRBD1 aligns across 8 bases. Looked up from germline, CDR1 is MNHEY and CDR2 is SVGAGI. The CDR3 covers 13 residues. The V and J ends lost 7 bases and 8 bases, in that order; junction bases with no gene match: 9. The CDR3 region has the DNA TGTGCCAGCATCGCCCAGGGGGCCGGGGGCTACACCTTC. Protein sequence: CASIAQGAGGYTF.

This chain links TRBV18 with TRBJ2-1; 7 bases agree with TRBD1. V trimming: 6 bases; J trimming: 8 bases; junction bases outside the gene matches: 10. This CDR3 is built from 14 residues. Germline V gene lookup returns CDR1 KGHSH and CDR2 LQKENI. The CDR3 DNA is TGTGCCAGCTCCAGGGACAGAGGAGAGGATGAGCAGTTCTTC. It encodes CASSRDRGEDEQFF.

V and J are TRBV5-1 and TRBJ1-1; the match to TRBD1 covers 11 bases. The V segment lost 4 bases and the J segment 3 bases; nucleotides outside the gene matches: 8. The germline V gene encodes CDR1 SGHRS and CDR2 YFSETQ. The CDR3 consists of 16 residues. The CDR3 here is CASSGTGGTRYTEAFF. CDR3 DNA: TGCGCCAGCAGCGGGACAGGGGGGACAAGGTACACTGAAGCTTTCTTT.